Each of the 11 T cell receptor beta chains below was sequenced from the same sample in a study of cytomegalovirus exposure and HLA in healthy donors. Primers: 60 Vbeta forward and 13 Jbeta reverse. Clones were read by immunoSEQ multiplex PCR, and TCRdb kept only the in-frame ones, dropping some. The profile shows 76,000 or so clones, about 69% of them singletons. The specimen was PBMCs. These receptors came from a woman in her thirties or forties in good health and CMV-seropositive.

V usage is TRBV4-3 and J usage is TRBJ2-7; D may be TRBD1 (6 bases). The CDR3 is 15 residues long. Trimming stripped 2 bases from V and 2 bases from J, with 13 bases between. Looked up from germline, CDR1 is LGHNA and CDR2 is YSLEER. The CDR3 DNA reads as TGCGCCAGCAGCCAACTTACCGGGACAACCTACGAGCAGTACTTC. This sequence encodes CASSQLTGTTYEQYF.

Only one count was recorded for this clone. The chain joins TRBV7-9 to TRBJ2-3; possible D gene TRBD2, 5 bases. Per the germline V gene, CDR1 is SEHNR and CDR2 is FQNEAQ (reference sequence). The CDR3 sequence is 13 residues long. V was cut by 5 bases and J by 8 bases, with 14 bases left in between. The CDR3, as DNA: TGTGCCAGCAGCGGACGGGCCGAGGGTACGCAGTATTTT. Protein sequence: CASSGRAEGTQYF.

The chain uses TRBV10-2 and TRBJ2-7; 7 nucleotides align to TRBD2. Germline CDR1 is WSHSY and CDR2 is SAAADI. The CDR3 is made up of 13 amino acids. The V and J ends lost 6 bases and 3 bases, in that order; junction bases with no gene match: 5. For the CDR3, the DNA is TGCGCCAGCAGAAACGGACTAGTCTACGAGCAGTACTTC. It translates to CASRNGLVYEQYF.

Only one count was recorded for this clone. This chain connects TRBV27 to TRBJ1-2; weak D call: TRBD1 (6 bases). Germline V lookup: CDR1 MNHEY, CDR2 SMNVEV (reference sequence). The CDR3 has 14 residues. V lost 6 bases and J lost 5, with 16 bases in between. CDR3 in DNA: TGTGCCAGCAGAGCCACAGGGAGACAGTATGGCTACACCTTC. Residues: CASRATGRQYGYTF.

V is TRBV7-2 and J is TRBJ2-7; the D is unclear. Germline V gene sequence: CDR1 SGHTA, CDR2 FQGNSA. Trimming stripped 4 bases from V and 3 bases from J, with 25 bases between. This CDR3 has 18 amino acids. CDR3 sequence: CASSSRKNQVSAYYEQYF. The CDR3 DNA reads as TGTGCCAGCAGCTCCAGAAAAAATCAGGTCTCTGCTTACTACGAGCAGTACTTC.

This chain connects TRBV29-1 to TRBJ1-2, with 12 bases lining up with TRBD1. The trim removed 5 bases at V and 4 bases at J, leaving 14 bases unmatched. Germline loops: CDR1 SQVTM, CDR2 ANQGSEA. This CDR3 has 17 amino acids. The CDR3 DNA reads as TGCAGCGTTAACCCGGGACAGGGGGCGCGTCCCGGCTATGGCTACACCTTC. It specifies CSVNPGQGARPGYGYTF.

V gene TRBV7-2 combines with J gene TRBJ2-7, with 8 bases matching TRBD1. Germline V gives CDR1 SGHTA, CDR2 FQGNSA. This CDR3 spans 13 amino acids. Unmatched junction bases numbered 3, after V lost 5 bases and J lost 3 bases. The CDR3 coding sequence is TGTGCCAGCAGCACCGGGACAGGCTACGAGCAGTACTTC. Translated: CASSTGTGYEQYF.

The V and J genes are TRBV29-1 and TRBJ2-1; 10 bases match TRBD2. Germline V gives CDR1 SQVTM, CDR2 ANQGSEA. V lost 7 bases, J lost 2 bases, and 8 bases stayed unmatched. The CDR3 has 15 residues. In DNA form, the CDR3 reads TGCAGCGCACTAGCGGGATCCGTTCCCTACAATGAGCAGTTCTTC. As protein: CSALAGSVPYNEQFF.

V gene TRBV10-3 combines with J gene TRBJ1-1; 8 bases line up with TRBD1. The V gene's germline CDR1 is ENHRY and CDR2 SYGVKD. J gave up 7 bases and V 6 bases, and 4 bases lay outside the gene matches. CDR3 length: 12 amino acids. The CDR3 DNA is TGTGCCATCAGAGCTACAGGGGGTGAAGCTTTCTTT. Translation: CAIRATGGEAFF.

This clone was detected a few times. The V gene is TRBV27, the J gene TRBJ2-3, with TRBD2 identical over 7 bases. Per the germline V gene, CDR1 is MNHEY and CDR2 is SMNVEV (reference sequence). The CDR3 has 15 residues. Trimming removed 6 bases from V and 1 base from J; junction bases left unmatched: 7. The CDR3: CASRTGLKRTDTQYF. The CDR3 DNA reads TGTGCCAGCAGGACGGGACTAAAGCGCACAGATACGCAGTATTTT.

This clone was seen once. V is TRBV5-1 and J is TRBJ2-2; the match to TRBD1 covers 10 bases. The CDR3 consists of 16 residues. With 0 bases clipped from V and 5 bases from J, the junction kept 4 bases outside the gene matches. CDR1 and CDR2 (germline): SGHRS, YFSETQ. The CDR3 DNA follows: TGCGCCAGCAGCTTGGGACGGACAGGGGGAACCGGGGAGCTGTTTTTT. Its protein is CASSLGRTGGTGELFF.